The T cell receptor (beta chain) described here comes from a study of read filtering for tumor transcriptome and immune sequencing. CDR3 length equals 16 residues. Trimming took 1 base from V and 2 from J, leaving 14 bases between them. CDR1 is SGHAT, CDR2 FQNNGV, per germline. Molecular barcoded adaptors covering alpha/delta and beta/gamma chains were used on roughly 400 ng RNA. TCRdb ran MiXCR on the reads and lists one entry per CDR3 protein. The sample records 75,000 to 90,000 distinct CDR3 sequences, about 12% being singletons. This clonotype was found many times. Sequenced input: a population of CD138-negative cells sorted from bone marrow. The rearrangement joins TRBV11-2 to TRBJ1-1; D is perhaps TRBD1 (6 bases). This receptor was taken from a donor at least 40 years old with multiple myeloma. The CDR3 reads CASSLVLGRGNTEAFF. CDR3 DNA: TGTGCCAGCAGCTTAGTTTTGGGCAGGGGAAACACTGAAGCTTTCTTT. Supplemented by reference TRBV11-2 and TRBJ1-1, the full variable domain reads EAGVAQSPRYKIIEKRQSVAFWCNPISGHATLYWYQQILGQGPKLLIQFQNNGVVDDSQLPKDRFSAERLKGVDSTLKIQPAKLEDSAVYLCASSLVLGRGNTEAFFGQGTRLTVV.